Below, 6 T cell receptor beta chains from the same sample are listed, as sequenced in a study of T cell responses to AZD1222 COVID-19 vaccine (dated by TCRdb to the early 2020s). Library construction relied on the immunoSEQ multiplex PCR assay. In its TCRdb copy, this immuneACCESS table keeps in-frame sequences only and misses some clones. Where compared with another copy, unresolved V genes explain less than half of these, and the others have no known cause. Within this sample are some 150,000 clones, with approximately 85% of them counted one time only. The top ten constitute around 8.3% of the sample. In the paper's terms, the time point label means: about 28 days (+/-7) after the second vaccine dose. This sample's treatment or condition label indicates: meningococcal conjugate vaccine given as trial control. The source material was peripheral blood, sampled 28 days after the second dose of the MenACWY control vaccine. These receptors originate from an adult who received the MenACWY meningococcal vaccine as a control.

This clone was recorded once. V gene TRBV10-1 combines with J gene TRBJ1-5, with TRBD1 matching 7 bases. V lost 6 bases and J lost 0; bases outside the gene matches: 17. Germline lookup yields CDR1 WNHNN and CDR2 SYGVQD (reference sequence). The CDR3 runs to 19 residues. The CDR3 DNA follows: TGCGCCAGCAGGGAAGGGACAGATAAGTCGGTTTATAGCAATCAGCCCCAGCATTTT. This gives the protein CASREGTDKSVYSNQPQHF.

This CDR3 is CASRLGQGTLGYTF. The CDR3, as DNA: TGTGCCAGCCGATTAGGACAGGGGACCCTTGGCTACACCTTC. The gene calls are TRBV27 and TRBJ1-2; TRBD1 agrees at 9 bases. The length of the CDR3 is 14 residues. Germline CDR1 MNHEY, CDR2 SMNVEV (reference sequence). V lost 8 bases and J lost 7; bases outside the gene matches: 11.

In this sample, this clone turned up a few times. CDR3: CASSFLPGAEAFF. Here the CDR3 DNA reads TGTGCCAGCAGCTTTCTACCCGGGGCCGAAGCTTTCTTT. The chain joins TRBV7-9 to TRBJ1-1, with D tentatively TRBD1 (5 bases). The germline CDR1 and CDR2 sequences are SEHNR and FQNEAQ (reference sequence). Trimming pared 3 bases from V and 8 bases from J, leaving 13 bases between. The CDR3 consists of 13 residues.

This clone was recorded once. The genes are TRBV29-1 and TRBJ2-7, with TRBD1 as a possible D gene (5 bases). V lost 7 bases to trimming and J lost 2 bases, with 21 bases between them. The CDR3 length is 15 residues. Germline CDR1 is SQVTM and CDR2 is ANQGSEA. CDR3 residues: CSGATPLQGPYEQYF. The CDR3 nucleotides are TGCAGCGGAGCTACACCCCTTCAGGGCCCCTACGAGCAGTACTTC.

The V gene is TRBV24-1, the J gene TRBJ2-7; no reliable D call. The germline gives CDR1 KGHDR, CDR2 SFDVKD. Trimming took 4 bases from V and 3 from J, leaving 12 bases between them. This CDR3 is 14 amino acids long. CDR3 loop: CATSDAGPDYEQYF. The CDR3 nucleotides read TGTGCCACCAGTGACGCCGGGCCAGACTACGAGCAGTACTTC.

The chain links TRBV6-1 to TRBJ1-5; TRBD1 matches at 9 bases. V trimming: 2 bases; J trimming: 2 bases; junction bases outside the gene matches: 10. Germline V lookup: CDR1 MNHNS, CDR2 SASEGT. The CDR3 is made up of 18 amino acids. The CDR3: CASSEQDRGAGGNQPQHF. CDR3 nucleotides: TGTGCCAGCAGTGAACAAGACAGGGGGGCCGGTGGCAATCAGCCCCAGCATTTT.